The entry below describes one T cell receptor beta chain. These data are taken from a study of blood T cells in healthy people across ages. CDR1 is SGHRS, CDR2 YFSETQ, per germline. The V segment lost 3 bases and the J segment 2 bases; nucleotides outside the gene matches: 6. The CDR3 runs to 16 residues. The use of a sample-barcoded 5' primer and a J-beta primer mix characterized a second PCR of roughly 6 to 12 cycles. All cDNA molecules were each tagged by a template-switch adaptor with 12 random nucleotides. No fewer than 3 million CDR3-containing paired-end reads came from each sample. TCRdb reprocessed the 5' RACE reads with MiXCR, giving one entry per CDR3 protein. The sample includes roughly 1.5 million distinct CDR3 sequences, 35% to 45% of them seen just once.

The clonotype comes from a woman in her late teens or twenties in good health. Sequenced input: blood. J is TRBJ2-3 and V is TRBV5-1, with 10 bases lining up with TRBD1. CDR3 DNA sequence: TGCGCCAGCAGCTGGGGACAGGGGCTGGACACAGATACGCAGTATTTT. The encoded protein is CASSWGQGLDTDTQYF.